A single sample gave rise to the 5 T cell receptor beta chains below, sequenced in a study of shared clonotypes between healthy human individuals. TCRdb's table, derived via immunoSEQ multiplex PCR, lists solely in-frame clones and lacks some. The table lists approximately 2,300,000 clones, 85% to 95% of them singletons. Sequenced sample: naive CD4+ T cells from PBMCs. This sample's subset: CD45RA+ positively selected. The source is a man in his late teens or twenties in good health. Some clones in this sample may be carry-over from other donors' samples.

V and J are TRBV7-6 and TRBJ1-2, with a weak D call TRBD1 (6 bases). The germline gives CDR1 SGHVS, CDR2 FNYEAQ. V lost 3 bases to trimming and J lost 8 bases, with 10 bases between them. CDR3 length equals 12 residues. CDR3 coding DNA: TGTGCCAGCAGCTTGGCAGGGGACGGCTACACCTTC. This encodes CASSLAGDGYTF.

Turning to this clone: Distinct nucleotide sequences in the sample also encode this CDR3. This sequence joins TRBV6-5 and TRBJ2-2, with 7 bases identical to TRBD1. The CDR3 has 15 residues. After removal of 6 bases from V and 0 bases from J, the junction contained 4 bases not matched to a gene. Germline V gene lookup returns CDR1 MNHEY and CDR2 SVGAGI. CDR3 DNA sequence: TGTGCCAGCAGACCCGGGACAGCGAACACCGGGGAGCTGTTTTTT. It is translated as CASRPGTANTGELFF.

The chain is built from TRBV28 and TRBJ1-5; 7 bases are a match to TRBD1. This CDR3 spans 17 amino acids. The junction had 22 bases not matched to a gene; V was cut back by 6 bases and J by 11 bases. Germline assignment: CDR1 MDHEN and CDR2 SYDVKM. The CDR3 here is CASSNSRAAGGSGAQHF. In DNA form, the CDR3 reads TGTGCCAGCAGCAACTCCAGGGCGGCAGGGGGAAGTGGGGCCCAGCATTTT.

On this clone itself: Other DNA sequences from this sample encode an identical CDR3 as well. The chain uses TRBV14 and TRBJ1-2, with TRBD1 identical over 8 bases. J gave up 5 bases and V 1 base, and 0 bases lay outside the gene matches. The germline V gene encodes CDR1 SGHDN and CDR2 FVKESK. The CDR3 is made up of 13 amino acids. The CDR3 region is CASSQGQGYGYTF. In nucleotides, the CDR3 is TGTGCCAGCAGCCAAGGACAGGGGTATGGCTACACCTTC.

Turning to this clone: Different DNA sequences within this sample yield the same CDR3. V usage is TRBV7-3 and J usage is TRBJ1-1; D is ambiguous. The germline gives CDR1 SGHTA, CDR2 FQGTGA. V dropped 5 bases and J dropped 2 bases, with 9 bases sitting between them. The CDR3 length is 13 residues. CDR3 nucleotide sequence: TGTGCCAGCAGCCCGGGAGCTAACACTGAAGCTTTCTTT. This translates into CASSPGANTEAFF.